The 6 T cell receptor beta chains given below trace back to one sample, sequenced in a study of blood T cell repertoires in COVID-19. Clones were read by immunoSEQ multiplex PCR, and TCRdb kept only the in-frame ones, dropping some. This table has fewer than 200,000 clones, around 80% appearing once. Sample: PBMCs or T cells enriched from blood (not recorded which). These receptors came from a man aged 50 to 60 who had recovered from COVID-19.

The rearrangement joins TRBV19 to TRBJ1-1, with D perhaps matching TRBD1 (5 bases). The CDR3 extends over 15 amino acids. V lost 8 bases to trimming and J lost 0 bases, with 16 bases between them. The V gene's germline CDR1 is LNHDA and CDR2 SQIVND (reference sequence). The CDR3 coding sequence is TGTGCCAGTCTCCTAGGACAAGGGCTGAACACTGAAGCTTTCTTT. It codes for CASLLGQGLNTEAFF. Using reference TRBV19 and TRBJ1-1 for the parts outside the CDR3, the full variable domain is DGGITQSPKYLFRKEGQNVTLSCEQNLNHDAMYWYRQDPGQGLRLIYYSQIVNDFQKGDIAEGYSVSREKKESFPLTVTSAQKNPTAFYLCASLLGQGLNTEAFFGQGTRLTVV.

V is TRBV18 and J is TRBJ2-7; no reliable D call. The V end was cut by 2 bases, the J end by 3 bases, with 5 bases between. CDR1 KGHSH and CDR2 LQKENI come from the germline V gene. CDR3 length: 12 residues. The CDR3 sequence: CASSPDSYEQYF. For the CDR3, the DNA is TGTGCCAGCTCACCAGATAGCTACGAGCAGTACTTC.

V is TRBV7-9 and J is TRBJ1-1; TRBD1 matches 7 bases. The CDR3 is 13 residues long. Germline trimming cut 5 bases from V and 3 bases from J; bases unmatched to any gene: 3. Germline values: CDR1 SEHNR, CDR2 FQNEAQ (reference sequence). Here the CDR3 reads CASSKQGYTEAFF. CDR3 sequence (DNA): TGTGCCAGCAGCAAACAGGGGTACACTGAAGCTTTCTTT.

The DNA of the CDR3 is TGTGCCAGCAGCCCTCTCGGACAGGGGACCTACATGGGAGAGACCCAGTACTTC. Its protein product is CASSPLGQGTYMGETQYF. The chain joins TRBV14 to TRBJ2-5; 9 bases align to TRBD1. In germline, CDR1 is SGHDN, CDR2 FVKESK. CDR3 length: 18 amino acids. Germline trimming cut 4 bases from V and 4 bases from J; bases unmatched to any gene: 16.

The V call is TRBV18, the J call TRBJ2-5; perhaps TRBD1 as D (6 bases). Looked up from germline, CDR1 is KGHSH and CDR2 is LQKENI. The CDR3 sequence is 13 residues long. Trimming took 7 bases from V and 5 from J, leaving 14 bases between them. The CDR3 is CASFPGVQETQYF. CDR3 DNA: TGTGCCAGCTTCCCAGGGGTACAGGAGACCCAGTACTTC. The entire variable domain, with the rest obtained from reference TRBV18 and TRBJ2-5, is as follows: NAGVMQNPRHLVRRRGQEARLRCSPMKGHSHVYWYRQLPEEGLKFMVYLQKENIIDESGMPKERFSAEFPKEGPSILRIQQVVRGDSAAYFCASFPGVQETQYFGPGTRLLVL.

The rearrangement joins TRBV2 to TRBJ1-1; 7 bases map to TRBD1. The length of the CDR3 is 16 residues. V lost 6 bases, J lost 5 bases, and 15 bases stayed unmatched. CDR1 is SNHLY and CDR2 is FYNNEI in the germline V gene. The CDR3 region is CASRDTGTAKGTEAFF. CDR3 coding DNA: TGTGCCAGCAGGGACACCGGGACAGCAAAAGGGACTGAAGCTTTCTTT.